The 25 T cell receptor beta chains below were found in one sample sequenced in a study of tumor-infiltrating lymphocytes in primary liver carcinoma. From unsorted bulk tissue weighing roughly 17-32 mg, DNA and RNA were co-extracted. Synthesis of TCR beta cDNA was carried out from about 540 ng total RNA with a constant-region primer. What produced the TCR beta libraries was three nested multiplex PCR rounds using slightly modified ARM-PCR. The opening two PCR rounds, around 9 cycles each, paired TRBV1-TRBV30 forward primers with a C-beta reverse primer. TCRdb passed the multiplex PCR reads through MiXCR, listing each CDR3 protein once. The data contain about 29,000 distinct CDR3 sequences, roughly four fifths of them seen just once; the ten biggest clones take up 36%. Sequencing was done on a sample of liver tumor tissue from sampling region 5. As to subset: tumor region T5, tumor centre. Every receptor here comes from a man aged 35 to 55 with primary liver carcinoma and hepatitis B virus infection.

The chain links TRBV11-2 to TRBJ2-7, with a tentative D call TRBD1 (7 bases). V lost 5 bases, J lost 3 bases, and 17 bases lay in between. This CDR3 has 15 amino acids. CDR1 SGHAT and CDR2 FQNNGV come from the germline V gene. CDR3 DNA sequence: TGTGCCAGCAGCCTGAATGCGGGACAGTACTACGAGCAGTACTTC. The encoded protein is CASSLNAGQYYEQYF.

V is TRBV20-1 and J is TRBJ2-3; TRBD2 matches at 7 bases. Per germline, CDR1 DFQATT and CDR2 SNEGSKA (reference sequence). CDR3 length: 13 residues. V lost 6 bases to trimming and J lost 4 bases; unmatched junction nucleotides: 7. The CDR3 nucleotides read TGCAGTGCCCCCCCGGGAGGATCAGATACGCAGTATTTT. Translation: CSAPPGGSDTQYF.

V is TRBV11-2 and J is TRBJ2-2; D remains unclear. Trimming shortened V by 9 bases and J by 0 bases, and 14 bases separated the two germline ends. The CDR3 is 15 residues long. Germline lookup yields CDR1 SGHAT and CDR2 FQNNGV. CDR3 sequence: CARRFVGSNTGELFF. CDR3 DNA: TGTGCCAGAAGGTTTGTGGGATCGAACACCGGGGAGCTGTTTTTT.

This clonotype was picked up one time. The chain joins TRBV4-1 to TRBJ1-1, with a weak D call TRBD1 (5 bases). Trimming cost V 1 base and J 8 bases, with 14 bases left between them. Germline V CDR1 and CDR2: MGHRA, YSYEKL. The CDR3 extends over 14 amino acids. The CDR3 protein is CASSQGRGGLEAFF. Here the CDR3 DNA reads TGCGCCAGCAGCCAAGGGCGCGGGGGATTAGAAGCTTTCTTT.

To note about this clonotype: Because the CDR3 is missing its conserved closing phenylalanine or tryptophan, this is likely a read error. The CDR3 DNA follows: TGTGACAGCAGCTCAGGCGGCCGGAGCTCCTACAATGGACAGTTCCTC. Translated: CDSSSGGRSSYNGQFL. The chain carries TRBV11-3 and TRBJ2-1; D gene unclear. Germline values: CDR1 SGHNT, CDR2 YENEEA. The CDR3 covers 16 residues.

A word on this clonotype: The final CDR3 position lacks the conserved phenylalanine or tryptophan, pointing to a likely read error. V and J are TRBV11-2 and TRBJ2-7, with TRBD1 identical over 9 bases. The CDR3 totals 16 residues. Germline V lookup: CDR1 SGHAT, CDR2 FQNNGV. CDR3 amino acids: CASSFIQGAIHNEQYI. The CDR3, as DNA: TGTGCCAGTAGCTTCATACAGGGGGCTATACATAACGAGCAGTACATC.

This clonotype has ten or more counts. It may be a read error: a sequence one base away is much more abundant. Likely a read error: the CDR3 ends without its conserved phenylalanine or tryptophan. The V and J genes are TRBV6-5 and TRBJ1-1; D is uncertain. The V gene lost 6 bases and the J gene lost 1 base, with 12 bases spanning the gap. The CDR3 extends over 14 amino acids. Germline values: CDR1 MNHEY, CDR2 SVGAGI. The CDR3 region is CASRTGLPNTEAFS. CDR3 in DNA: TGTGCCAGCAGAACCGGACTTCCGAACACTGAAGCTTTCTCT.

As concerns this clonotype: The missing conserved phenylalanine or tryptophan at the end of this CDR3 makes a read error likely. This CDR3 reads CSSNQAGVGHEQYI. CDR3 coding DNA: TGTTCCAGCAATCAGGCGGGAGTTGGGCACGAGCAGTACATC. The genes are TRBV6-1 and TRBJ2-7; 7 nucleotides line up with TRBD2. This CDR3 contains 14 residues. Germline CDR1 reads MNHNS; CDR2 reads SASEGT.

This clonotype was detected ten times or more. V and J are TRBV10-3 and TRBJ2-7; 11 positions agree with TRBD2. Trimming cost V 4 bases and J 0 bases; bases outside gene matches: 2. This CDR3 contains 15 residues. Germline V CDR1 and CDR2: ENHRY, SYGVKD. The CDR3: CAISVGTSGSYEQYF. CDR3 in DNA: TGTGCCATCAGTGTAGGGACTAGCGGCTCCTACGAGCAGTACTTC.

A word on this clonotype: The CDR3 ends on some other residue instead of the conserved phenylalanine or tryptophan, so this is likely a read error. The rearrangement uses TRBV4-2 and TRBJ2-7; D not resolved. CDR1 is LGHNA, CDR2 YNFKEQ, per germline. This CDR3 spans 12 amino acids. CDR3 region: CASIQGVNEQYL. CDR3 in DNA: TGTGCCAGCATCCAAGGTGTGAACGAGCAGTACCTC.

A remark on this clonotype: The final CDR3 position lacks the conserved phenylalanine or tryptophan, pointing to a likely read error. This sequence joins TRBV6-6 and TRBJ2-1; 12 nucleotides match TRBD2. Germline V gene data show CDR1 as MNHNY and CDR2 as SVGAGI (reference sequence). The CDR3 runs to 17 residues. The CDR3 reads CASSYSTSGSSYNEQFY. The CDR3 DNA reads TGTGCCAGCAGTTACTCGACTAGCGGGAGCTCCTATAATGAGCAGTTCTAC.

For this clonotype: Mismatch with germline at one junction end may stem from a read error. The chain employs TRBV6-1 and TRBJ1-5; D is possibly TRBD1 (6 bases). Germline CDR1 MNHNS, CDR2 SASEGT. The CDR3 consists of 16 residues. DNA for the CDR3: TGCGCCAGCAGTGAAGAGACAGGCGATAACAATCAGCCCCAGCATTTT. This encodes CASSEETGDNNQPQHF.

This sequence joins TRBV6-1 and TRBJ2-5; TRBD1 aligns across 11 bases. Trimming at V came to 6 bases and at J to 6 bases, leaving 9 bases not matched to a gene. From germline, CDR1 is MNHNS and CDR2 SASEGT. The CDR3 contains 15 residues. CDR3 sequence reads: CASSTYGTGGKTQYF. CDR3 nucleotide sequence: TGTGCCAGCAGCACCTATGGGACAGGGGGAAAGACCCAGTACTTC.

To note about this clonotype: Compared with germline, one end of the junction differs, possibly owing to a read error. The CDR3 region has the DNA TGCACCAGCGGCCACCCTCGCACAGATACGCAGTATTTT. Translating gives CTSGHPRTDTQYF. The chain joins TRBV4-1 to TRBJ2-3; TRBD2 might be the D (5 bases). The CDR3 extends over 13 amino acids. The germline V gene encodes CDR1 MGHRA and CDR2 YSYEKL.

Note on this clonotype: Germline and junction disagree at one end, which may indicate a read error. The chain carries TRBV6-5 and TRBJ1-6; 7 nucleotides line up with TRBD1. Germline values: CDR1 MNHEY, CDR2 SVGAGI. This CDR3 has 17 residues. CDR3 protein: CTSSYWVTGTVGSPLHF. The CDR3 DNA reads TGTACCAGCAGTTACTGGGTGACGGGGACAGTTGGCTCACCCCTCCACTTT.

About this clonotype: Since the CDR3 does not end with the conserved phenylalanine or tryptophan, this likely comes from a read error. The chain recombines TRBV12-3 or TRBV12-4 with TRBJ2-7, with a tentative D call TRBD1 (6 bases). The CDR3 is 12 residues long. CDR3 sequence (DNA): TGTGGCAGCAGTTTACAGGGCTACGAGCAGTACCTC. It is translated as CGSSLQGYEQYL.

Regarding this clonotype: As the CDR3 is not closed by the conserved phenylalanine or tryptophan, this likely results from a read error. J is TRBJ2-7 and V is TRBV11-2, with D perhaps TRBD1 or TRBD2 (5 bases each). The V end was cut by 2 bases, the J end by 5 bases, with 16 bases between. The CDR3 runs 15 residues. CDR1 is SGHAT, CDR2 FQNNGV, per germline. DNA of the CDR3: TGTGCCAGCAGCTTAACTTTCACGAGGGGAGACGAGCAGTACCTC. Amino acids: CASSLTFTRGDEQYL.

As regards this clonotype: This may arise from a read error, as a much more abundant clone is one base away. J is TRBJ2-3 and V is TRBV2; no reliable D call. CDR1 SNHLY and CDR2 FYNNEI come from the germline V gene. The CDR3 covers 13 residues. With 6 bases removed from V and 7 bases from J, the gap between germline ends came to 14 bases. The CDR3 loop reads CASSLNSANTQYF. The CDR3 DNA is TGTGCCAGCAGCCTTAATTCTGCAAATACGCAGTATTTT.

Worth noting for this clonotype: Mismatch with germline at one junction end may stem from a read error. The chain links TRBV29-1 to TRBJ2-7; D possibly corresponds to TRBD1 (6 bases). The germline CDR1 and CDR2 sequences are SQVTM and ANQGSEA. The CDR3 length is 14 residues. CDR3 residues: CSVGGQAGTYEQHF. CDR3 DNA: TGCAGCGTTGGGGGGCAGGCCGGGACCTACGAGCAGCACTTC.

This clonotype was seen repeatedly, ten times or more. The chain uses TRBV11-3 and TRBJ1-1; D ambiguous. Trimming took off 6 bases at V and 6 bases at J, with 11 bases between the two ends. This CDR3 is built from 12 residues. Germline values: CDR1 SGHNT, CDR2 YENEEA. CDR3 DNA: TGTGCCAGCAGTCAGACTGGGTCTGAAGCTTTCTTT. Encoded protein: CASSQTGSEAFF. The full variable domain, completed using reference TRBV11-3 and TRBJ1-1, is EAGVVQSPRYKIIEKKQPVAFWCNPISGHNTLYWYLQNLGQGPELLIRYENEEAVDDSQLPKDRFSAERLKGVDSTLKIQPAELGDSAVYLCASSQTGSEAFFGQGTRLTVV.

As concerns this clonotype: Relative to the germline gene, one junction end is altered; a read error may explain this. The V and J genes are TRBV6-2 or TRBV6-3 and TRBJ2-7, with 10 bases that match TRBD1. Looked up from germline, CDR1 is MNHEY and CDR2 is SVGEGT. This CDR3 has 14 residues. The CDR3 loop reads CASSHWTGGNERYF. The CDR3 nucleotides are TGTGCCAGCAGTCATTGGACAGGGGGTAACGAGCGGTACTTC.

This rearrangement joins TRBV12-3 or TRBV12-4 to TRBJ2-7, with D unresolved. The CDR3 is made up of 13 amino acids. For the CDR3, the DNA is TGTGTCGGCAGTTTATCGAGCGCCTACGAGCAGTACTTC. Amino acid sequence: CVGSLSSAYEQYF.

To note about this clonotype: One end of the junction varies from germline; a read error may be responsible. V is TRBV11-2 and J is TRBJ1-4, with no clear D. The CDR3 is made up of 16 amino acids. Germline CDR1 and CDR2: SGHAT and FQNNGV. CDR3 amino acids: CACSKTPGGTSEKLVF. DNA of the CDR3: TGTGCGTGCAGCAAGACTCCAGGAGGAACAAGTGAAAAACTGGTTTTT.

This clonotype was seen a few times. The conserved phenylalanine or tryptophan normally closing the CDR3 is absent here, so this likely arose from a read error. The chain employs TRBV4-3 and TRBJ2-2; the D call may be TRBD1 or TRBD2 (5 bases each). The CDR3 spans 13 residues. Looked up from germline, CDR1 is LGHNA and CDR2 is YSLEER. This CDR3 reads CASSQDLGVELFS. CDR3 DNA: TGCGCAAGCAGCCAAGATTTGGGGGTGGAGCTGTTTTCT.

With respect to this clonotype: Mismatch with germline at one junction end may stem from a read error. V usage is TRBV4-1 and J usage is TRBJ2-7; 8 bases agree with TRBD2. Germline CDR1 is MGHRA and CDR2 is YSYEKL. The length of the CDR3 is 17 residues. CDR3 coding DNA: TGCGCCAGCAGCCAAGGGGGGGAGTCTGCGGGAGGTTACGAGCAATACTTC. This translates into CASSQGGESAGGYEQYF.